This TCR beta chain was recovered during a study of CD8 T cells in Susac syndrome. With regard to this clonotype: What it recognizes is unknown.

Germline assignment: CDR1 SQVTM and CDR2 ANQGSEA. There are 12 residues in the CDR3. V was clipped by 5 bases and J by 1 base, with 6 bases between them. Study-wide points: The total CD8+ repertoires yielded sixteen Susac-specific public clones and the CD8+ TEMRA repertoires yielded about five. The greatest CD8+ clonal expansion in Susac occurred in TEMRA cells and in active patients.

Reverse transcription used roughly 0.5 to 1 ug RNA and random hexamers. Amplification of TCR beta CDR3 by immunoSEQ multiplex PCR spanned 54 Vbeta and 13 Jbeta. Each CDR3 protein gets one entry after TCRdb re-called the immunoSEQ multiplex PCR reads with MiXCR. The sample has approximately 100,000 distinct CDR3 sequences; around 94% are singletons. TEMRA cells were FACS-enriched, and CD8+ and CD4+ T cells were isolated negatively. The chain is built from TRBV29-1 and TRBJ2-1; D is perhaps TRBD2 (6 bases). The source of this sequence is a human donor with Susac syndrome. Sequenced material: CD8+ T cells from PBMCs. The CDR3 coding sequence is TGCAGCGTTCGGGGGTCCTACAATGAGCAGTTCTTC. Protein sequence: CSVRGSYNEQFF.